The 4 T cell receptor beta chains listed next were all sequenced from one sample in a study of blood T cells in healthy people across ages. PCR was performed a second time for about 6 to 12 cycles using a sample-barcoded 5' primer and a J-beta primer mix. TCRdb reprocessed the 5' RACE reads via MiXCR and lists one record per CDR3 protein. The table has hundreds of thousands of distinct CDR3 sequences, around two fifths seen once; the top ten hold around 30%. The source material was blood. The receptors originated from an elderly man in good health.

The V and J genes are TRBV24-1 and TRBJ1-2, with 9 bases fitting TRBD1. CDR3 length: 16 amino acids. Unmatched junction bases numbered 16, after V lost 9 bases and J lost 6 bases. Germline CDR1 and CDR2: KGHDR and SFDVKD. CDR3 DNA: TGTGCCACCTCAAGAGGAACCGGGACAGGGATCGATGGCTACACCTTC. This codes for CATSRGTGTGIDGYTF.

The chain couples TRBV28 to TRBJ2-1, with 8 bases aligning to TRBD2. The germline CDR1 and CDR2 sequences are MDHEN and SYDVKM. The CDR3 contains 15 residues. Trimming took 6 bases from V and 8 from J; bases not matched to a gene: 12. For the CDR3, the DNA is TGTGCCAGCAGCCCAGGGAGGACTAGCTTCGATGAGCAGTTCTTC. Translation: CASSPGRTSFDEQFF.

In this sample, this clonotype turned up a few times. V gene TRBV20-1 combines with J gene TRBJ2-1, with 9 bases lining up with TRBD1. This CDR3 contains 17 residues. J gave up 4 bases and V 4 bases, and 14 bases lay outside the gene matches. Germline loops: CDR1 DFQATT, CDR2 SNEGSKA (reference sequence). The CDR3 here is CSATQMGQGPIYNEQFF. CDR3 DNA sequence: TGCAGTGCTACCCAAATGGGACAGGGACCCATATACAATGAGCAGTTCTTC.

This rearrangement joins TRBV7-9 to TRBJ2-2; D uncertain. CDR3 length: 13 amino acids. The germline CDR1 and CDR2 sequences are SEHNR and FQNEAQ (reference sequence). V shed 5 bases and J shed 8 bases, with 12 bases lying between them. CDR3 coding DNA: TGTGCCAGCAGCCGGGCCGCGACGGGGGAGCTGTTTTTT. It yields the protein CASSRAATGELFF.